This T cell receptor (beta chain) was sequenced in a study of control samples from healthy donors and cancer patients. Produced via immunoSEQ multiplex PCR; TCRdb's table is partial and in-frame only. The sample lists tens of thousands of clones, more than 85% seen once, with about 1.8% in the top ten. The CDR3 spans 11 residues. V lost 2 bases and J lost 2, with 0 bases in between. Germline assignment: CDR1 SNHLY and CDR2 FYNNEI. This clone was seen only once. Source material: PBMCs. The TCR sequence derives from a man aged 35-49 years with colorectal cancer. This rearrangement joins TRBV2 to TRBJ1-1; no reliable D call. CDR3 residues: CASSENTEAFF. CDR3 DNA sequence: TGTGCCAGCAGTGAAAACACTGAAGCTTTCTTT.